This TCR beta chain was captured by sequencing in a study of PD-L1 blockade in urothelial cancer. At the level of the study: Atezolizumab 1,200 mg was given intravenously every 3 weeks, starting 2014. Patients had undergone 0 to 3 prior chemotherapy regimens. Counts from blood samples showed a median of roughly 150,000 T cells. Broader study findings: Clones that were tumor-associated expanded more in the blood of durable-benefit patients at 3 weeks.

A word on this clone: What it recognizes is unknown.

Repertoires were generated with immunoSEQ multiplex PCR, while TCRdb's copy carries only in-frame clones and drops some. The sample includes 85,000 to 95,000 clones, roughly 90% seen only once; the top ten take around 1%. Per germline, CDR1 LNHDA and CDR2 SQIVND (reference sequence). With V trimmed by 7 bases and J by 5 bases, 4 bases remained unmatched. The CDR3 is 14 amino acids. As for time point: pretreatment peripheral blood. The sample consisted of PBMCs, taken around atezolizumab (anti-PD-L1) treatment. The sequence came from a woman aged 80 or over with urothelial cancer. The V call is TRBV19, the J call TRBJ2-2, with 10 bases identical to TRBD2. CDR3 sequence reads: CASNLAGVTGELFF. Written as DNA, the CDR3 is TGTGCCAGTAATCTAGCGGGGGTAACCGGGGAGCTGTTTTTT. The variable domain in full, completed from reference TRBV19 and TRBJ2-2, reads DGGITQSPKYLFRKEGQNVTLSCEQNLNHDAMYWYRQDPGQGLRLIYYSQIVNDFQKGDIAEGYSVSREKKESFPLTVTSAQKNPTAFYLCASNLAGVTGELFFGEGSRLTVL.